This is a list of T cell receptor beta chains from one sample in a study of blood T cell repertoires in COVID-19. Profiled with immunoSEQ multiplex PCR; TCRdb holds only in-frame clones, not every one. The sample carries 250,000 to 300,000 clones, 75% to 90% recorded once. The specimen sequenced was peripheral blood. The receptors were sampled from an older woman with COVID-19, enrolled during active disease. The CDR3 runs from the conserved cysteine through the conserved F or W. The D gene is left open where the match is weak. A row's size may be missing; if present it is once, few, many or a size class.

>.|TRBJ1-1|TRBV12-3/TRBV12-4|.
CASSQANTEAFF
TGTGCCAGCTCCCAAGCGAACACTGAAGCTTTCTTT
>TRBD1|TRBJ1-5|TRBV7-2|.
CASSLSTGGRQPQHF
TGTGCCAGCAGCTTGAGCACAGGGGGAAGACAGCCCCAGCATTTT
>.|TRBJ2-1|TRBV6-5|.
CASSYSIQYNEQFF
TGTGCCAGCAGTTACTCGATACAGTACAATGAGCAGTTCTTC
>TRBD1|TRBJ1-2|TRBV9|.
CASSVALDRADYGYTF
TGTGCCAGCAGCGTAGCTTTGGACAGGGCGGACTATGGCTACACCTTC
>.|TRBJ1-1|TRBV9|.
CASSVFGGQNTEAFF
TGTGCCAGCAGCGTATTCGGGGGGCAGAACACTGAAGCTTTCTTT
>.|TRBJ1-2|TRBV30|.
CAWGLGNYGYTF
TGTGCCTGGGGTTTGGGCAACTATGGCTACACCTTC
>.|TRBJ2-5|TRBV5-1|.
CASSFAQRQETQYF
TGCGCCAGCAGCTTCGCGCAACGGCAAGAGACCCAGTACTTC
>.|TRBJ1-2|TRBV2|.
CASSEDGLPNGYTF
TGTGCCAGCAGTGAAGATGGACTCCCCAATGGCTACACCTTC
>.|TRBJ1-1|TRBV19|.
CASRQAWGTEAFF
TGTGCCAGTAGACAGGCTTGGGGCACTGAAGCTTTCTTT
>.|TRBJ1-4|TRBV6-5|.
CASSSLQGTNEKLFF
TGTGCCAGCAGTAGCCTACAGGGAACTAATGAAAAACTGTTTTTT
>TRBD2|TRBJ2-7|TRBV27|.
CASRGLAGGLSEQYF
TGTGCCAGCAGGGGACTAGCGGGGGGGCTCTCCGAGCAGTACTTC
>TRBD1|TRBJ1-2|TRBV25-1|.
CASSETGGYYGYTF
TGTGCCAGCAGTGAGACAGGGGGGTACTATGGCTACACCTTC
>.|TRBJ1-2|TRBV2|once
CASSEQINYGYTF
TGTGCCAGCAGTGAACAGATAAACTATGGCTACACCTTC
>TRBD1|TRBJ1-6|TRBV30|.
CAWGQRPGGYSPLHF
TGTGCCTGGGGACAGAGACCAGGGGGGTATTCACCCCTCCACTTT
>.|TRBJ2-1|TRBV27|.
CASTSGYEQFF
TGTGCCAGCACCTCGGGGTATGAGCAGTTCTTC
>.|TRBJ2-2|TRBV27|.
CASSLSQITGELFF
TGTGCCAGCAGTTTATCGCAGATCACCGGGGAGCTGTTTTTT
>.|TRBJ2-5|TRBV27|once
CASSLWGGVQETQYF
TGTGCCAGCAGTTTATGGGGCGGGGTTCAAGAGACCCAGTACTTC
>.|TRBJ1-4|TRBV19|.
CASSPLEGPNEKLFF
TGTGCCAGTAGTCCCTTGGAGGGACCTAATGAAAAACTGTTTTTT
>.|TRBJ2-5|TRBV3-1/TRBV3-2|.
CASSQGLQETQYF
TGTGCCAGCAGCCAAGGGCTCCAAGAGACCCAGTACTTC
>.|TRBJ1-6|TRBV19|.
CASSVSVYNSPLHF
TGTGCCAGTAGTGTCAGTGTTTATAATTCACCCCTCCACTTT
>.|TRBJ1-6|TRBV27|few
CASRLGLGGRGSALHF
TGTGCCAGCAGGCTGGGGCTAGGGGGACGGGGCTCAGCCCTCCACTTT
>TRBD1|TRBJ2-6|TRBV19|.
CASDPTGGATGANVPTF
TGTGCCAGCGACCCGACAGGGGGCGCGACTGGGGCCAACGTCCCGACTTTC
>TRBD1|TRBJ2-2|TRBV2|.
CASSRQGFASGELFF
TGTGCCAGCAGTAGACAGGGTTTTGCCTCCGGGGAGCTGTTTTTT
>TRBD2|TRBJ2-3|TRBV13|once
CASSLGVAGARSDTQYF
TGTGCCAGCAGCTTAGGGGTAGCGGGGGCGAGGTCTGATACGCAGTATTTT
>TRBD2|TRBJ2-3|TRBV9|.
CASSMNSGPAGVDTQYF
TGTGCCAGCAGCATGAATAGCGGGCCGGCGGGGGTAGATACGCAGTATTTT
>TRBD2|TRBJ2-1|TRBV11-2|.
CASSLDRAGGAGEQFF
TGTGCCAGCAGCTTAGATCGGGCCGGGGGGGCCGGTGAGCAGTTCTTC
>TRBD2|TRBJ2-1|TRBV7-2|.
CASSLSGGAHNEQFF
TGTGCCAGCAGCTTAAGCGGGGGGGCCCACAATGAGCAGTTCTTC
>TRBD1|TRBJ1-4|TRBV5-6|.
CASSRGTGSHEKLFF
TGTGCCAGCAGCCGAGGGACAGGGAGCCATGAAAAACTGTTTTTT
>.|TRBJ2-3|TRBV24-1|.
CATGSFGDTDTQYF
TGTGCCACCGGTTCTTTCGGGGACACAGATACGCAGTATTTT
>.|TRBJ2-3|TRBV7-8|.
CASSPITDTQYF
TGTGCCAGCAGCCCAATCACAGATACGCAGTATTTT
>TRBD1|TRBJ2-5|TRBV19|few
CASTPTGQETQYF
TGTGCCAGTACCCCGACAGGGCAAGAGACCCAGTACTTC
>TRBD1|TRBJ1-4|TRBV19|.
CASSTDRDTTNEKLFF
TGTGCCAGTAGCACGGACAGGGACACAACTAATGAAAAACTGTTTTTT
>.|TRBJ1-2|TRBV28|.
CASGSRNYGYTF
TGTGCCTCAGGCTCACGGAATTATGGCTACACCTTC
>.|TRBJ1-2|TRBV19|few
CASSIGQGYGYTF
TGTGCCAGTAGTATTGGCCAGGGCTATGGCTACACCTTC
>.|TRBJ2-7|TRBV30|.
CASQGWPFEQYF
TGTGCCTCTCAGGGCTGGCCCTTCGAGCAGTACTTC
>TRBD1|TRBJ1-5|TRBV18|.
CASSQDRGFNQPQHF
TGTGCCAGCTCACAAGACAGGGGTTTCAATCAGCCCCAGCATTTT
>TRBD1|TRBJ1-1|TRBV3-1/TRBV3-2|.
CASSQSTGGTRAFF
TGTGCCAGCAGCCAATCGACAGGGGGCACTAGAGCTTTCTTT
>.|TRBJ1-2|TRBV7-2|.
CASSLAHGQEGGYTF
TGTGCCAGCAGCTTAGCCCACGGCCAGGAGGGTGGCTACACCTTC
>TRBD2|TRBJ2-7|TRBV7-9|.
CASQTSGPYEQYF
TGTGCCAGCCAGACTAGCGGCCCCTACGAGCAGTACTTC
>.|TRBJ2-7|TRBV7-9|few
CASSSSDSIQYF
TGTGCCAGCAGCTCCTCGGACTCCATCCAGTACTTC
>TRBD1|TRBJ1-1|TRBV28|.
CASSSAGTGDTEAFF
TGTGCCAGCAGTTCCGCGGGGACAGGGGACACTGAAGCTTTCTTT
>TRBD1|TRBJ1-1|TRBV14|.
CASSHRQGGTEAFF
TGTGCCAGCAGCCACCGACAGGGAGGCACTGAAGCTTTCTTT
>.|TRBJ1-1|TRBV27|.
CASSFTGYTEAFF
TGTGCCAGCAGTTTCACAGGATACACTGAAGCTTTCTTT
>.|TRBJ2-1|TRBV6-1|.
CASSEGRGASYNEQFF
TGTGCCAGCAGTGAAGGCAGGGGGGCATCCTACAATGAGCAGTTCTTC
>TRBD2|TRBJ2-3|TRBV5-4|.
CASSDGLARSTDTQYF
TGTGCCAGCAGCGATGGACTAGCGAGGAGCACAGATACGCAGTATTTT
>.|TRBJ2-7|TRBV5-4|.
CASSYPTTGLDEQYF
TGTGCCAGCAGCTATCCTACAACAGGGCTCGACGAGCAGTACTTC
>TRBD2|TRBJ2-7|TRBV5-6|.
CASSYSSGGDYEQYF
TGTGCCAGCAGCTATAGTAGCGGGGGCGACTACGAGCAGTACTTC
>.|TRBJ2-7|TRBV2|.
CASSERVYEQYF
TGTGCCAGCAGTGAGCGGGTCTACGAGCAGTACTTC
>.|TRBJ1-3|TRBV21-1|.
CASSKVRVPPGNTIYF
TGTGCCAGCAGCAAAGTTCGGGTGCCCCCAGGAAACACCATATATTTT
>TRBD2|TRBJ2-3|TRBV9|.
CASSVGLASMSTDTQYF
TGTGCCAGCAGCGTAGGACTAGCGAGCATGAGCACAGATACGCAGTATTTT
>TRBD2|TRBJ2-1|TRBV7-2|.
CASSLGRLASTNEQFF
TGTGCCAGCAGCTTAGGCAGACTAGCTAGTACCAATGAGCAGTTCTTC
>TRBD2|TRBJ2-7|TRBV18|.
CASSLSGLAGGPNEQYF
TGTGCCAGCTCACTCTCGGGACTAGCGGGGGGGCCGAACGAGCAGTACTTC
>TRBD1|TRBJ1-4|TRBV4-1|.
CASSQDRGRLGEKLFF
TGCGCCAGCAGCCAAGACAGGGGGCGCTTAGGCGAAAAACTGTTTTTT